This T cell receptor (beta chain) was captured in a study of identical twins. This clonotype was counted ten times or more. The CDR3 is 11 amino acids. V was shortened by 5 bases and J by 5 bases, with 6 bases between the two germline ends. Germline assignment: CDR1 MNHEY and CDR2 SVGEGT. One entry per CDR3 protein, called by TCRdb with MiXCR from the 5' RACE reads. The data contain 450,000 or so distinct CDR3 sequences, 13% to 15% of them singletons. These data were likewise used in another study, on yellow fever vaccine responses in identical twins.

The chain is built from TRBV6-2 or TRBV6-3 and TRBJ2-5; maybe TRBD1 (6 bases). The clonotype was recovered from a woman aged 18-30 years in good health. Source material: CD4+ T cells sorted from blood. This CDR3 reads CASSRGETQYF. CDR3 sequence (DNA): TGTGCCAGCAGTAGGGGGGAGACCCAGTACTTC.